Listed here is a single TCR beta chain. The antigen it binds to is not known. Nothing much larger sits one base from this clone, and base qualities are not available. In light of the paper, this sample's time point label describes: baseline before first vaccination. Vaccinee samples came from UK trials COV001 and COV002, including a single-blind randomized controlled phase 2/3 trial of AZD1222 (ChAdOx1 nCoV-19) in healthy adults. For TCRbeta chain sequencing, PBMC samples from trial participants were taken at day 0 and at day 28 after the second dose. These data belong to a study of T cell responses to AZD1222 COVID-19 vaccine (dated by TCRdb to the early 2020s). Some background on the complete study: AZD1222 recipients with second doses at about 4 weeks or about 12 weeks were pooled, because spike-specific TCR depth and breadth did not differ between schedules. A total of more than 230 trial participants underwent TCR sequencing, of whom roughly 210 had received two doses of AZD1222 and roughly 26 had received two doses of the MenACWY control vaccine. Trial participants were enrolled by age into 18-55, 56-69 and 70-plus year subgroups, with about 150, 28 and 57 TCR-sequenced participants respectively.

Overall study outcomes, separate from this receptor: Vaccine-associated CD4 TCRs spanned the whole spike protein, with dominant responses in regions 160-218 and 743-854. After two AZD1222 doses, both the breadth and the depth of spike-specific TCRs were significantly higher than at day 0 and than in MenACWY recipients. Conclusions about previously exposed vaccinees are limited because only five to seven AZD1222 recipients were SARS-CoV-2 seropositive at baseline. Participants were mostly white British, with more females than males. The authors suggested clonal diversity may have been underestimated. In the small 56-69-year group, the increase in depth fell short of significance, most likely because of low power. Nearly half of unique spike-specific TCRs reportedly recognized epitopes outside regions mutated in the B.1.351 and B.1.1.7 variants. No day 14 peak-response samples were available, so repertoires were characterized only after the peak T cell response.

The V and J ends are trimmed by 6 bases and 5 bases, leaving 16 bases between them. Inclusive of the bounding cysteine and phenylalanine, the CDR3 is 14 residues long. The entry retains the CDR3 DNA only, 42 bases that are in frame from base 1. CDR1 and CDR2 are read off the germline V gene as KGHSH and LQKENI. The CDR3 regions of human TCRbeta chains were analyzed by immunosequencing. Regarding the original processing steps: TCRs in the repertoires were matched against a reference library of SARS-CoV-2-specific TCRs that had been generated with the MIRA antigen-specificity platform. Breadth was defined as the fraction of unique TCRs that were SARS-CoV-2-associated. Depth was defined as the fraction of total T cells that were SARS-CoV-2-associated. Using the MIRA data, every spike-specific TCR was mapped to the spike region that the TCR reacted to and assigned to either a CD4 or a CD8 class. Log10-transformed breadth and depth values were compared by one-way ANOVA with Sidak's multiple comparisons tests. The table was pulled from immuneACCESS by TCRdb, which kept in-frame rearrangements only. Such tables lose some clones; where checked, under half of the loss comes from unresolved V genes, and the rest has no known cause. Clone size and V and J calls were adopted from that table, with D and trimming inferred from the DNA. The table for this sample lists more than 150,000 clones; around 88% of them were counted only once. Less than 0.55% of the sample is in the top ten clones.

The sample here was peripheral blood, taken on day 0 of AZD1222 vaccination. This receptor was taken from an adult in good health. The chain was built from TRBV18 and TRBJ2-5; possibly the D gene is TRBD1, per 6 matching bases. The CDR3: CASSPHRDWETQYF. The sequenced DNA: TGTGCCAGCTCGCCTCACAGGGATTGGGAGACCCAGTACTTC.